This T cell receptor beta chain derives from a study of regulatory T cells in long-lasting Graves disease. A word on this clonotype: Its specificity is not known.

Time point noted: newly diagnosed GD, antithyroid drugs for less than 3 months. Preparation of the TCR library used RNA extracted from PBMCs. The V gene lost 3 bases and the J gene lost 9 bases, with 15 bases spanning the gap. From germline, CDR1 is GTSNPN and CDR2 SVGIG (reference sequence). The CDR3 length is 13 residues. General study points: There was favoring of TRBV28, TRBJ1-2 and TRBJ2-5 in persistent disease.

Researchers made TCR beta libraries by using iRepertoire HTBI primers and running Arm-PCR on CDR3 regions. In TCRdb, the multiplex PCR reads were re-called with MiXCR into one record per CDR3 protein. The table records some 220,000 distinct CDR3 sequences, roughly 19% of them present only once. The same specimen was also included in a second study, on T cells in Graves' hyperthyroidism and ophthalmopathy.

The sample in question was peripheral blood mononuclear cells (PBMCs), obtained at new diagnosis, from a patient treated with antithyroid drugs. This clonotype originated in a woman younger than 45 with Graves disease. The rearrangement joins TRBV30 to TRBJ1-5; TRBD1 might be the D (6 bases). This CDR3 is CAWSPQGSRPQHF. In DNA form, the CDR3 reads TGTGCCTGGAGCCCCCAGGGGAGTAGGCCCCAGCATTTT.